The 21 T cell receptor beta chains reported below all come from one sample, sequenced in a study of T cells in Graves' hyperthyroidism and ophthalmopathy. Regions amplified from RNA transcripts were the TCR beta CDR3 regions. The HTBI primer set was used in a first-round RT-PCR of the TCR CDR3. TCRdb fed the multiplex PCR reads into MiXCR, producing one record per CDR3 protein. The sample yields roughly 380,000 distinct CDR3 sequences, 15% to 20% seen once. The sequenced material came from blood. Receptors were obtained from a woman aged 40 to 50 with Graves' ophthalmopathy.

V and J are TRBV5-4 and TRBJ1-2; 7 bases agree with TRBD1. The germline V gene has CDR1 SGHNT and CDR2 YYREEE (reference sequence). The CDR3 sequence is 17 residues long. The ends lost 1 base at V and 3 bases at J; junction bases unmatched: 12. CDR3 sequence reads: CASSLSPQGRSYYGYTF. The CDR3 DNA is TGTGCCAGCAGCTTGTCGCCACAGGGGCGCTCTTACTATGGCTACACCTTC.

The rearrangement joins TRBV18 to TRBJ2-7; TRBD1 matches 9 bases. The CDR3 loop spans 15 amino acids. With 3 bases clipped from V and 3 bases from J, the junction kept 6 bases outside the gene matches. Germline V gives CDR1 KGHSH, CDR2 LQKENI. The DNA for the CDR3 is TGTGCCAGCTCACCTTCCGACAGGGGGATCTACGAGCAGTACTTC. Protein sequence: CASSPSDRGIYEQYF.

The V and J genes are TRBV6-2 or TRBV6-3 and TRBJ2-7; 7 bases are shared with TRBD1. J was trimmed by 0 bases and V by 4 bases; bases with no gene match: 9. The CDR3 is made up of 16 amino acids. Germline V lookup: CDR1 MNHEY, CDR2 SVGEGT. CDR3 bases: TGTGCCAGCAGTTTCATCCGGGACAGATACTCCTACGAGCAGTACTTC. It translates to CASSFIRDRYSYEQYF.

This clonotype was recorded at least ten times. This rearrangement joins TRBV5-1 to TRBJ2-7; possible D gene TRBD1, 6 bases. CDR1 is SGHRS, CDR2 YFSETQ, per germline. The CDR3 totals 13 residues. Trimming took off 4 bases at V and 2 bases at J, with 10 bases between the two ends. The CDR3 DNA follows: TGCGCCAGCAGCGCCCGACAGGCCTACGAGCAGTACTTC. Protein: CASSARQAYEQYF.

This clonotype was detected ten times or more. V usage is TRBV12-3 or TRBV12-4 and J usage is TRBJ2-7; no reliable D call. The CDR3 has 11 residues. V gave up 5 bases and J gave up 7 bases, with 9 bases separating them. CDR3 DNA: TGTGCCAGCAGTGCACGGTGGGAGCAGTACTTC. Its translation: CASSARWEQYF.

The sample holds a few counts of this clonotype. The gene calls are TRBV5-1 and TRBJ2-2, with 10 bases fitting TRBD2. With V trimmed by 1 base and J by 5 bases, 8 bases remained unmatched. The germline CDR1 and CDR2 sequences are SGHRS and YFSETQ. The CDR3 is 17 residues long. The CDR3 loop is CASSLTGLAVTTGELFF. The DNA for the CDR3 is TGCGCCAGCAGCTTGACTGGACTAGCGGTAACGACCGGGGAGCTGTTTTTT.

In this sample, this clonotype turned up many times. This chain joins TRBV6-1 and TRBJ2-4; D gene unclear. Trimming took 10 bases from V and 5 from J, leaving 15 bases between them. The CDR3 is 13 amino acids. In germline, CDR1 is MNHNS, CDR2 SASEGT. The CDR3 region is CATKDLIQNIQYF. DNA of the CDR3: TGTGCCACCAAGGACCTCATTCAAAACATTCAGTACTTC.

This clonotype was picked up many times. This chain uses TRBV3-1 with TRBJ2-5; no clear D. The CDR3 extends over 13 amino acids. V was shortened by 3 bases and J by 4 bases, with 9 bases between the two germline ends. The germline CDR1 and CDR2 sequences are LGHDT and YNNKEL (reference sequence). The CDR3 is CASSQFLGETQYF. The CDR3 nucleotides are TGTGCCAGCAGCCAGTTCCTGGGAGAGACCCAGTACTTC.

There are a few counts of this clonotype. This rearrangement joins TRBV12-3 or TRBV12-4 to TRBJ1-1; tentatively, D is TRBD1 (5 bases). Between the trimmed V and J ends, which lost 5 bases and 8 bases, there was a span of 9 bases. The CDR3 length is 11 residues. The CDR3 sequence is CASSPRDEAFF. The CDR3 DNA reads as TGTGCCAGCAGTCCGAGGGACGAAGCTTTCTTT.

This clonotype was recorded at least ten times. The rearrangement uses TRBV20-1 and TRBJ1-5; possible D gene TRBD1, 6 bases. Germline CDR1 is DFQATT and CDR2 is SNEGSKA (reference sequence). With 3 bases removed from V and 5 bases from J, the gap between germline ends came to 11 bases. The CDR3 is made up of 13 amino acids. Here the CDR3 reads CSARRGLDQPQHF. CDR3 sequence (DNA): TGCAGTGCTAGGAGGGGGTTGGATCAGCCCCAGCATTTT.

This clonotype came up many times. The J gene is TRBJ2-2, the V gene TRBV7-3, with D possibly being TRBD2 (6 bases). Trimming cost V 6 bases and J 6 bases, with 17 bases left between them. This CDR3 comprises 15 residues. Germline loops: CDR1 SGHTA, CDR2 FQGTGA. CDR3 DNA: TGTGCCAGCAGTCGAACGGGAGCCGAGGCCGGGGAGCTGTTTTTT. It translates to CASSRTGAEAGELFF.

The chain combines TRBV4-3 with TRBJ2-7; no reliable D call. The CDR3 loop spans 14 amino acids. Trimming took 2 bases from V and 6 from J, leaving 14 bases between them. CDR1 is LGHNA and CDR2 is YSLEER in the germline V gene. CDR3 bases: TGCGCCAGCAGCCAACCTCTACAAGACCTCGAGCAGTACTTC. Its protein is CASSQPLQDLEQYF.

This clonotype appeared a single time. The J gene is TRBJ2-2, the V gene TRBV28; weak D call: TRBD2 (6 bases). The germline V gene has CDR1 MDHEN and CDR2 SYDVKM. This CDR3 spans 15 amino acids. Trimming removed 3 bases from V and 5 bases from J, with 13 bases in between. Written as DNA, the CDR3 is TGTGCCAGCAGTTTCCGGGACTGGGAGACCGGGGAGCTGTTTTTT. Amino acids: CASSFRDWETGELFF.

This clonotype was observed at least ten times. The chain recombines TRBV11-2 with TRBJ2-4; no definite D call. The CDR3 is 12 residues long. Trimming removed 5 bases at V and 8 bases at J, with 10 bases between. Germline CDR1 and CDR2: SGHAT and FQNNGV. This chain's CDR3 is CASSRNEDIQYF. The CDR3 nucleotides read TGTGCCAGCAGCCGGAATGAAGACATTCAGTACTTC.

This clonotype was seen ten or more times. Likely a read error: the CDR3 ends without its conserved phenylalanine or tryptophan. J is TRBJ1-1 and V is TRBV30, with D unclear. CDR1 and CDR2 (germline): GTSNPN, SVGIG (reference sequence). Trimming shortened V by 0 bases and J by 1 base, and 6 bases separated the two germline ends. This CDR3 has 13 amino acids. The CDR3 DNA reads TGTGCCTGGAGTGTCGGCAGGAACACTGAAGCTTTCTTG. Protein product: CAWSVGRNTEAFL.

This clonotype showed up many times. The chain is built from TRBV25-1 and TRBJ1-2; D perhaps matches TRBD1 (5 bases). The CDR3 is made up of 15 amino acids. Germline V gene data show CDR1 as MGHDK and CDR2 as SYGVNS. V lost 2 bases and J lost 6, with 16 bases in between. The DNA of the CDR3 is TGTGCCAGCAGTGAAACAGGTCGGGCAGCCAATGGCTACACCTTC. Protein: CASSETGRAANGYTF.

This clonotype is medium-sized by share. The CDR3: CASSLSGLETQYF. CDR3 sequence (DNA): TGTGCCAGCAGTTTATCAGGGCTGGAGACCCAGTACTTC. The genes are TRBV12-3 or TRBV12-4 and TRBJ2-5; tentative D call: TRBD1 (5 bases). This CDR3 spans 13 amino acids. Deletions cut 2 bases from V and 5 bases from J, with 9 bases between.

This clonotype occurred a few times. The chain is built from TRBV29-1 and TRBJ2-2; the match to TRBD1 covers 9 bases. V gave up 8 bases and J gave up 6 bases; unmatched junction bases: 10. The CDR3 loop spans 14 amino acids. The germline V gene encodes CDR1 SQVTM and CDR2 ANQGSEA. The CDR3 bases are TGCAGCATACCGGGACAGGGAATCGCCGGGGAGCTGTTTTTT. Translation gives CSIPGQGIAGELFF.

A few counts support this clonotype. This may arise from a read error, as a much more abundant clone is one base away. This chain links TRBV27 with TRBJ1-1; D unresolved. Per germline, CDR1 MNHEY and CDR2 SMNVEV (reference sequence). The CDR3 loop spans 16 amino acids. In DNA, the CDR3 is TGTGCCGGCAGTCCTCTATTTAAGACGGCGAACACTGAAGCTTTCTTT. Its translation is CAGSPLFKTANTEAFF.

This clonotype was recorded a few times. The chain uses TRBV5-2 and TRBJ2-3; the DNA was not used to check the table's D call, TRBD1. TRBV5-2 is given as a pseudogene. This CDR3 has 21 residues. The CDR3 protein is CASNGYPLYVSGSLCTDTQYF. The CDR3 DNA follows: TGTGCCAGCAATGGATATCCCCTATATGTTAGCGGATCCCTGTGCACAGATACGCAGTATTTT.

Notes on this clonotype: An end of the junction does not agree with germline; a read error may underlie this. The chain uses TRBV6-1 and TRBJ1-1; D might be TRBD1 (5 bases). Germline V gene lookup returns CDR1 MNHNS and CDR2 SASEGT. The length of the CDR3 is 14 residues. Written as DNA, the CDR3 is TGTGCCAGCAGAGGAGCAGGGTATAACACTGAAGCTTACTTT. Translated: CASRGAGYNTEAYF.